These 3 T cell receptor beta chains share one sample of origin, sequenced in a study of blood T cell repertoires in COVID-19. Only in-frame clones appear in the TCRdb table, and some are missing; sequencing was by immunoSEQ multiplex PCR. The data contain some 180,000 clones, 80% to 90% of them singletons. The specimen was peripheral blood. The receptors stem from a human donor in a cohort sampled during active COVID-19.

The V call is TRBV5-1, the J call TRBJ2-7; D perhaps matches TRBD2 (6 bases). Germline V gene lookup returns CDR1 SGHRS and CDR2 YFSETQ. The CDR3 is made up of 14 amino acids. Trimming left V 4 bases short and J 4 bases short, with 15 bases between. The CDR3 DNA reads TGCGCCAGCAGCCCGCGGGACCGGGAATACGAGCAGTACTTC. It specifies CASSPRDREYEQYF.

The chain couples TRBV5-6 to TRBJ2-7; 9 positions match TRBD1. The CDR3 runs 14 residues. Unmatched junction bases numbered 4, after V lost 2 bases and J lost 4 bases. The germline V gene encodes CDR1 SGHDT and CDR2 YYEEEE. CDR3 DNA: TGTGCCAGCAGCTTAGGGACAGGGTTGTACGAGCAGTACTTC. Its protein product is CASSLGTGLYEQYF.

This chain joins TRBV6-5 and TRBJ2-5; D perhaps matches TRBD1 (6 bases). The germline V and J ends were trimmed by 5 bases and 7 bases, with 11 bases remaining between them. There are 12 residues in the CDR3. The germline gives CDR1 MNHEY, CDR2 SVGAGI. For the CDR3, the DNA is TGTGCCAGCAGTCTAGGGGGTGCGACCCAGTACTTC. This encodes CASSLGGATQYF.